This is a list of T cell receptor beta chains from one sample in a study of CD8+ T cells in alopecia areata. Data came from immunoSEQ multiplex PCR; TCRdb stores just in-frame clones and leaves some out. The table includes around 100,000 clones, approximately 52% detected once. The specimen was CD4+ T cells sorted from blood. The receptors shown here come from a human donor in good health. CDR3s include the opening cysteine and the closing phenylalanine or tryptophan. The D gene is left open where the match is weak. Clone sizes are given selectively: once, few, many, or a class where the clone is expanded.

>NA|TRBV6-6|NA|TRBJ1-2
TGTGCCAGCCAAGCAGGGTCTTATGGCTACACCTTC
CASQAGSYGYTF
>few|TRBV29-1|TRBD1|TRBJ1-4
TGCAGCGTTGGCGACAGGGGAGGCGGTGAAAAACTGTTTTTT
CSVGDRGGGEKLFF
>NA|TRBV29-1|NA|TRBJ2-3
TGCAGCGTTCGAATCAGGACAGATACGCAGTATTTT
CSVRIRTDTQYF
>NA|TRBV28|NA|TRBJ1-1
TGTGCCAGCAGTTTATTAACGGTTTTGAACACTGAAGCTTTCTTT
CASSLLTVLNTEAFF
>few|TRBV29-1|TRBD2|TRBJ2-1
TGCAGCGTTGATCGGGGGGGTAGGTACAATGAGCAGTTCTTC
CSVDRGGRYNEQFF
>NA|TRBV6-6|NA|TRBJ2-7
TGTGCCAGCAGTTCCGGGACGGCGAGGGAGCAGTACTTC
CASSSGTAREQYF
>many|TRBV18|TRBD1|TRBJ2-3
TGTGCCAGCTCACCACGATCCGGACAGGGAATGATTATTAGCACAGATACGCAGTATTTT
CASSPRSGQGMIISTDTQYF
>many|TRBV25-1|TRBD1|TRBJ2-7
TGTGCCAGCAGTGGATTCCCGGGACAGGGGGCGGGCGAGCAGTACTTC
CASSGFPGQGAGEQYF
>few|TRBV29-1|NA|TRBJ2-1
TGCAGCGAACGAAATTCCGGGACGGAGCAGTTCTTC
CSERNSGTEQFF
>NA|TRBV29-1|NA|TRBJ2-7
TGCAGCGTTGAGGAGAGCTCCTACGAGCAGTACTTC
CSVEESSYEQYF
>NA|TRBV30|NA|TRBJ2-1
TGTGCCTGGAGCATAAGAGGAAGGGAGCAGTTCTTC
CAWSIRGREQFF
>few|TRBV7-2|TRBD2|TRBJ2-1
TGTGCCAGCAGCTTCTTGACCGGGGGACTATACAATGAGCAGTTCTTC
CASSFLTGGLYNEQFF
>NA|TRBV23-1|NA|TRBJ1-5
TGCGCCTTTCATCAGCCCCAGCATTTT
CAFHQPQHF
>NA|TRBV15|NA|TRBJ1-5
TGTGCCACCAGCAGAGATCAGTTGGGTATCCAGCATTTT
CATSRDQLGIQHF
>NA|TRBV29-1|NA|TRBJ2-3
TGCAGCGTTGCGGGGTTGACGCAGTATTTT
CSVAGLTQYF
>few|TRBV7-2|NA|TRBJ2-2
TGTGCCAGCAGCTCCTCCCTAACCGGGGAGCTGTTTTTT
CASSSSLTGELFF
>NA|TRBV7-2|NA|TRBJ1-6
TGTGCCAGCAGCTTTAATAATTCACCCCTCCACTTT
CASSFNNSPLHF
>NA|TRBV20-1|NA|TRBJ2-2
TGCAGTGCTAGTCAGAACTCCGAGCTGTTTTTT
CSASQNSELFF
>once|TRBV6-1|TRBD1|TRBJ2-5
TGTGCCAGCAGATATGACAGGGTTTGGCAAGAGACCCAGTACTTC
CASRYDRVWQETQYF
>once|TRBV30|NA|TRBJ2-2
TGTGCCTGGAATCGGCAAACAGCCGGGGAGCTGTTTTTT
CAWNRQTAGELFF
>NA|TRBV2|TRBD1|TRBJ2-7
TGTGCCAGCAGCCCAGGACAGGGGGACTACGAGCAGTACTTC
CASSPGQGDYEQYF
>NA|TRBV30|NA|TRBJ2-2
TGTGCTTCGGATCGTTTCGCGAACACCGGGGAGCTGTTTTTT
CASDRFANTGELFF
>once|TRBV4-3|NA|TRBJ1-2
TGCGCCAGCAGCCAAGGAGGCGGGGGTGGCTACACCTTC
CASSQGGGGGYTF
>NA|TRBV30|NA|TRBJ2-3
TGTGCCTGGGATAGGGACAACCCTAGCACAGATACGCAGTATTTT
CAWDRDNPSTDTQYF
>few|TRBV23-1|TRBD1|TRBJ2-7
TGCGCCAGCAGAGGACAGGGGGCATTCTACGAGCAGTACTTC
CASRGQGAFYEQYF
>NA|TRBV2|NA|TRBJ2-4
TGTGCCAGCAGTGAAGATGGGATAGCCAAAAACATTCAGTACTTC
CASSEDGIAKNIQYF
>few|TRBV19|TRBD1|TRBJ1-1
TGTGCCAGTAGTATACTAAGGACAGGGGTCACTGAAGCTTTCTTT
CASSILRTGVTEAFF
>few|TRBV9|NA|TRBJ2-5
TGTGCCAGCAGCGTTAGCTCGGAGGAGACCCAGTACTTC
CASSVSSEETQYF
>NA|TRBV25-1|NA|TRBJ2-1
TGTGCCAGCAGTGGGAGGGATGAGCAGTTCTTC
CASSGRDEQFF
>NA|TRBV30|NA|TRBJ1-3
TGTGCCTGGAGTACATCCGGAGGGGGAAACACCATATATTTT
CAWSTSGGGNTIYF
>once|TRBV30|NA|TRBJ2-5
TGTGCCTGGAGTTTGGCTCAAGAGACCCAGTACTTC
CAWSLAQETQYF
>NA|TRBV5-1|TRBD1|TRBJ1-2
TGCGCCAGCAGCGAGATACAGGGGAGCGGCTACACCTTC
CASSEIQGSGYTF
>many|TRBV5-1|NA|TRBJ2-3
TGCGCCAGCAGCATTGACGGGCCCCTAGGTACAGATACGCAGTATTTT
CASSIDGPLGTDTQYF
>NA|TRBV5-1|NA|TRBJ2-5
TGCGCCAGCAGAATTGACAGACGAGAGACCCAGTACTTC
CASRIDRRETQYF
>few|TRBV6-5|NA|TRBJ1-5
TGTGCCAGCAGCTCCGGTAACGGGCTTCCCCAGCATTTT
CASSSGNGLPQHF
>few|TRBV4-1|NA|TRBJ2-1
TGCGCCAGCAGCCAAGTCGAAGACAATGAGCAGTTCTTC
CASSQVEDNEQFF
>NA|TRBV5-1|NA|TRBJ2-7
TGCGCCAGCAGCCCGGGACCTGGGGCCTACGAGCAGTACTTC
CASSPGPGAYEQYF
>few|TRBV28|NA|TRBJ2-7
TGTGCCAGCAGTAGGGACGTGTACGAGCAGTACTTC
CASSRDVYEQYF
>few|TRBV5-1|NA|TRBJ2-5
TGCGCCAGCAGCTTGGGCAGCCAAGAGACCCAGTACTTC
CASSLGSQETQYF
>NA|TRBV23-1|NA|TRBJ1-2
TGCGCCAGCAGTCAATCGCGGAGGGAGGGAAACTATGGCTACACCTTC
CASSQSRREGNYGYTF
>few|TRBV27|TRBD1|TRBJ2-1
TGTGCCAGCAGACGGACAGGGCTTAACTACAATGAGCAGTTCTTC
CASRRTGLNYNEQFF
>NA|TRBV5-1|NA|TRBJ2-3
TGCGCCAGCAGGCGGGTTGCGGGGATCAGCACAGATACGCAGTATTTT
CASRRVAGISTDTQYF
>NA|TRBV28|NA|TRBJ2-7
TGTGCCAGCACGCCCTCCATTCTATACGAGCAGTACTTC
CASTPSILYEQYF
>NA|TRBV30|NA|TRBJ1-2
TGTGCCTGGAGGACTGGGGGTGGTGGCTACACCTTC
CAWRTGGGGYTF
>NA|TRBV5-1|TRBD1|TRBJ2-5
TGCGCCAGCAGCCTCCGGGACAGCCAAGAGACCCAGTACTTC
CASSLRDSQETQYF
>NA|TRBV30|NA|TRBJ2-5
TGTGCCTGGAGTGTTCTTCAGGGAGTAGGGGAGACCCAGTACTTC
CAWSVLQGVGETQYF
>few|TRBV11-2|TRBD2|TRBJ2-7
TGTGCCAGCAGCTTAACCGGGGGGGCAGTCTACGAGCAGTACTTC
CASSLTGGAVYEQYF
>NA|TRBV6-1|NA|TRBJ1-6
TGTGCCAGCAGTAAGAACAATTCACCCCTCCACTTT
CASSKNNSPLHF
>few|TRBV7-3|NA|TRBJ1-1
TGTGCCAGCAGCTTAGATGGAAGGGCCGGCGTAGGAGCTTTCTTT
CASSLDGRAGVGAFF
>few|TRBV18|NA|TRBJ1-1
TGTGCCAGCTCGTCAGGTCCGGGACAGAACACTGAAGCTTTCTTT
CASSSGPGQNTEAFF
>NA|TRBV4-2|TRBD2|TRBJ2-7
TGTGCCAGCAGCCAAGATGGTAGCGGGGGGTTGTACGAGCAGTACTTC
CASSQDGSGGLYEQYF
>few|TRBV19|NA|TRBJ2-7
TGTGCCAGTAGTATTAGGGCCCCCGGGACGGATTCCTACGAGCAGTACTTC
CASSIRAPGTDSYEQYF